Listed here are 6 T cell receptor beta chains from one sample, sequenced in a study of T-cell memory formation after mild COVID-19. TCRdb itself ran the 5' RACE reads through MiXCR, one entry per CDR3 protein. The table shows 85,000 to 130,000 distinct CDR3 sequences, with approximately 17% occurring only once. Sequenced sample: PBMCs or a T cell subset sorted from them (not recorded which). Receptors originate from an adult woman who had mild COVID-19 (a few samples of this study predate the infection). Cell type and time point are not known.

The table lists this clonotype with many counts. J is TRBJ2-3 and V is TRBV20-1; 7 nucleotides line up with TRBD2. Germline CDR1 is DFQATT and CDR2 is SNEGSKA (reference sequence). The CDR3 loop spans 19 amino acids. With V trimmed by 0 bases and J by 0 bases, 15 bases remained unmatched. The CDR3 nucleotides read TGCAGTGCTAGAGATGGGCGGGAGAGAATAATTACTAGCACAGATACGCAGTATTTT. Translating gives CSARDGRERIITSTDTQYF.

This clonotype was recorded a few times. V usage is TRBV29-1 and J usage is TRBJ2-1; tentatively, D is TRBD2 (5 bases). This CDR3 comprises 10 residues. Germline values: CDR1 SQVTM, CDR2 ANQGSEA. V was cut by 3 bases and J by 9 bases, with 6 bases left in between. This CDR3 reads CSVEGSEQFF. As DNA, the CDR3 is TGCAGCGTTGAGGGGAGTGAGCAGTTCTTC.

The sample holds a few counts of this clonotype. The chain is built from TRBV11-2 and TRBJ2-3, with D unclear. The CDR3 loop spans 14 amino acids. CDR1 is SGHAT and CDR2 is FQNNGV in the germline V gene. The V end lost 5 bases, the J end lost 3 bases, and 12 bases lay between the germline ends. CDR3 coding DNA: TGTGCCAGCAGCCCCCCTCGGCCGACAGATACGCAGTATTTT. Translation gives CASSPPRPTDTQYF.

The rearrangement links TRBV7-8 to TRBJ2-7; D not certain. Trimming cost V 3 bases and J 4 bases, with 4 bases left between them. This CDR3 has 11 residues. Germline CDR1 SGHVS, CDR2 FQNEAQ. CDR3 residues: CASSFEYEQYF. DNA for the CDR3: TGTGCCAGCAGCTTCGAGTACGAGCAGTACTTC.

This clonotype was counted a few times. The CDR3 is CASSFGTGDNYGYTF. As DNA, the CDR3 is TGTGCCAGCAGCTTCGGGACAGGAGATAACTATGGCTACACCTTC. The chain combines TRBV11-2 with TRBJ1-2; the match to TRBD1 covers 8 bases. CDR3 length equals 15 residues. CDR1 is SGHAT and CDR2 is FQNNGV in the germline V gene. V lost 3 bases and J lost 1; bases outside the gene matches: 4.

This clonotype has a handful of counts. This CDR3 is CASSSIGAGRRDTQYF. In DNA, the CDR3 is TGTGCCAGCAGCTCCATAGGGGCAGGACGGAGAGATACGCAGTATTTT. The rearrangement joins TRBV11-2 to TRBJ2-3; TRBD1 is a possible D gene (5 bases). This CDR3 spans 16 amino acids. The V and J ends lost 4 bases and 5 bases respectively, with 19 bases between them. From germline, CDR1 is SGHAT and CDR2 FQNNGV.